The rows below give T cell receptor beta chains drawn from one sample of a study of identical twins. MiXCR was run by TCRdb on the 5' RACE reads, yielding one entry per CDR3 protein. The data show 250,000 to 300,000 distinct CDR3 sequences, roughly 10% seen once. These data also formed part of another study, on yellow fever vaccine responses in identical twins.

Sequencing was carried out using CD8+ T cells sorted from blood. These receptors all stem from a woman aged 18-29 years in good health. Both conserved end residues are part of each CDR3. The D gene is left open where the match is weak. The size field is filled for only some rows; it gives once, few, many or a size class.

TRBJ2-2	TRBV5-5	few	NA	TGTGCCAGCAGCTTGCATCCCGCCTTCCAAACCGGGGAGCTGTTTTTT	CASSLHPAFQTGELFF
TRBJ2-1	TRBV12-3/TRBV12-4	few	NA	TGTGCCAGCAGTTTAGGGCAGGGGCTTTCCAATGAGCAGTTCTTC	CASSLGQGLSNEQFF
TRBJ1-2	TRBV25-1	few	NA	TGTGCCAGCAGTCCGGGGACGCGGTTTTCTGGCTACACCTTC	CASSPGTRFSGYTF
TRBJ2-7	TRBV27	many	TRBD1	TGTGCCAGCAGTACCCTACTCGGACAGGGGTTCTACGAGCAGTACTTC	CASSTLLGQGFYEQYF
TRBJ2-3	TRBV28	NA	NA	TGTGCCAGCAGTTGGCTTTCTAGCACAGATACGCAGTATTTT	CASSWLSSTDTQYF
TRBJ2-1	TRBV27	many	TRBD2	TGTGCCAGCAGTTCGGGACTAGCCCCAGCCAGGGAGCAGTTCTTC	CASSSGLAPAREQFF
TRBJ2-7	TRBV29-1	many	TRBD2	TGCAGCGTTGGTCCCGGACTAGTGGGAGAGCAGTACTTC	CSVGPGLVGEQYF
TRBJ2-3	TRBV7-9	few	TRBD2	TGTGCCAGCAGCCCCCAGACTAGCGGGGGCCACACAGATACGCAGTATTTT	CASSPQTSGGHTDTQYF
TRBJ1-1	TRBV11-3	NA	NA	TGTGCCAGCAGCATTACGGGACCCCTTGAAGCTTTCTTT	CASSITGPLEAFF
TRBJ2-7	TRBV29-1	many	NA	TGCAGCGCCCGCTTAGGGAGTTCCTACGAGCAGTACTTC	CSARLGSSYEQYF
TRBJ1-2	TRBV4-3	many	NA	TGCGCCAGCAGCCAAGATTGGCCGGGGAACTATGGCTACACCTTC	CASSQDWPGNYGYTF
TRBJ2-1	TRBV10-2	many	TRBD2	TGCGCCAGCAGTGATCCACTAGCGGGAGCCGATGAGCAGTTCTTC	CASSDPLAGADEQFF
TRBJ2-2	TRBV6-5	many	NA	TGTGCCAGCAGTCCTTTTGCCGGGGAGCTGTTTTTT	CASSPFAGELFF
TRBJ2-6	TRBV6-1	NA	NA	TGTGCCAGCAGCCCGTTAGAAGCTGGGGCCAACGTCCTGACTTTC	CASSPLEAGANVLTF
TRBJ2-5	TRBV7-7	NA	NA	TGTGCTAGCAGCTTAGGTGGCGGGGGCCGCCAAGAGACCCAGTACTTC	CASSLGGGGRQETQYF
TRBJ2-3	TRBV25-1	few	NA	TGTGCCAGCAGTGAATATAGTACAGATACGCAGTATTTT	CASSEYSTDTQYF
TRBJ1-6	TRBV27	NA	NA	TGTGCCAGCAGTGTGGCCCCGGCCAGCAATTCACCCCTCCACTTT	CASSVAPASNSPLHF
TRBJ2-7	TRBV12-3/TRBV12-4	few	TRBD1	TGTGCTAGCAGTGGGACAGGGGCCGAGCAGTACTTC	CASSGTGAEQYF
TRBJ2-5	TRBV27	NA	NA	TGTGCCAGCAGTTTATCGGGGCAAGAGACCCAGTACTTC	CASSLSGQETQYF
TRBJ2-3	TRBV14	many	TRBD2	TGTGCCAGCAGCCACGCCTCGCCGAGCGGGAAACGATTTGGGGATACGCAGTATTTT	CASSHASPSGKRFGDTQYF
TRBJ2-7	TRBV29-1	many	TRBD2	TGCAGCGTAGGACTAGCGGGAGTGAACGAGCAGTACTTC	CSVGLAGVNEQYF
TRBJ2-2	TRBV20-1	few	NA	TGCAGTGCTAGAGATTTTTTTTTGGCGGGGAACACCGGGGAGCTGTTTTTT	CSARDFFLAGNTGELFF
TRBJ2-1	TRBV27	many	NA	TGTGCCAGCAGTTTATTCCAGGGTAAAGTGGATGAGCAGTTCTTC	CASSLFQGKVDEQFF
TRBJ2-1	TRBV3-1	few	TRBD1	TGTGCCAGCAGCCAACTGCCGGGACAGGGCAACAATGAGCAGTTCTTC	CASSQLPGQGNNEQFF
TRBJ2-5	TRBV3-1	few	TRBD1	TGTGCCAGCAGCCAAGGCCCCTTCAGGGGGCAAGAGACCCAGTACTTC	CASSQGPFRGQETQYF
TRBJ2-1	TRBV7-9	few	TRBD2	TGTGCCAGCAGCTTATATCCAGGGCTAGCGGGAGAAGTCAACAATGAGCAGTTCTTC	CASSLYPGLAGEVNNEQFF
TRBJ1-5	TRBV7-9	few	NA	TGTGCCAGCAGCGCTTTGATGGGGGTTGAGCCCCAGCATTTT	CASSALMGVEPQHF